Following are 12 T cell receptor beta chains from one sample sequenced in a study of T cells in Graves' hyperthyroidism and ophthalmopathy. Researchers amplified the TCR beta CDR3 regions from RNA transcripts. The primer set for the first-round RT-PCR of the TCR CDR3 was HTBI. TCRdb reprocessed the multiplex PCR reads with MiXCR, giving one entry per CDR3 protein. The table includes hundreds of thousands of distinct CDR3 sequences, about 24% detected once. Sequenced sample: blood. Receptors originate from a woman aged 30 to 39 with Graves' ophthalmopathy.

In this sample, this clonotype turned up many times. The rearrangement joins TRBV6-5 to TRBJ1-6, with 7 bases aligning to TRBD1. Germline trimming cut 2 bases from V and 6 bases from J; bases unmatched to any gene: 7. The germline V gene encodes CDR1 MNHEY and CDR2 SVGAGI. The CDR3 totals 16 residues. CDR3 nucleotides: TGTGCCAGCAGTTACCAGACAGGGTCTGCTAATTCACCCCTCCACTTT. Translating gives CASSYQTGSANSPLHF.

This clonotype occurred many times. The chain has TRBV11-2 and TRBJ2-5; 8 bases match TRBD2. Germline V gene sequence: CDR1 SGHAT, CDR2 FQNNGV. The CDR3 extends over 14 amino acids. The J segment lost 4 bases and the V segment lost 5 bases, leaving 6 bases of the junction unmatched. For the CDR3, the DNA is TGTGCCAGCAGCATGGGACTAGTATTAGAGACCCAGTACTTC. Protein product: CASSMGLVLETQYF.

The CDR3 reads CASSQGGRYYGYTF. The DNA for the CDR3 is TGTGCCAGCAGCCAAGGTGGCCGGTACTATGGCTACACCTTC. This rearrangement joins TRBV3-1 to TRBJ1-2; D unclear. The CDR3 runs 14 residues. Germline V gene data show CDR1 as LGHDT and CDR2 as YNNKEL (reference sequence). V was trimmed by 1 base and J by 3 bases, leaving 9 bases between them.

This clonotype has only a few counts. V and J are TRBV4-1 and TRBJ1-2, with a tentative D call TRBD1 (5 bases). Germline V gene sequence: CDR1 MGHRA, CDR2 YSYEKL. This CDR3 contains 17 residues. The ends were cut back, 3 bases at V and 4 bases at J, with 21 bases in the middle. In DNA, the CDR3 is TGCGCCAGCAGCCACAGGGAAAGTAAGAAAATCGGCTATGGCTACACCTTC. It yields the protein CASSHRESKKIGYGYTF.

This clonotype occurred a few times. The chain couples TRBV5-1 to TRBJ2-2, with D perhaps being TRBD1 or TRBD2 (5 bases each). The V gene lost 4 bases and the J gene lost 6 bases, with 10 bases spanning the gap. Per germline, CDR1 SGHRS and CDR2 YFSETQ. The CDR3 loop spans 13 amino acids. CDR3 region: CASSPGTSGELFF. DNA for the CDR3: TGCGCCAGCAGCCCCGGGACCTCCGGGGAGCTGTTTTTT. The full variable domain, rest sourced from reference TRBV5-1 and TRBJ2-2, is KAGVTQTPRYLIKTRGQQVTLSCSPISGHRSVSWYQQTPGQGLQFLFEYFSETQRNKGNFPGRFSGRQFSNSRSEMNVSTLELGDSALYLCASSPGTSGELFFGEGSRLTVL.

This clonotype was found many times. The CDR3 is CASSLGPATQETQYF. The CDR3 coding sequence is TGTGCCAGCAGCTTAGGGCCGGCCACCCAAGAGACCCAGTACTTC. The chain uses TRBV7-9 and TRBJ2-5; D unclear. CDR1 is SEHNR and CDR2 is FQNEAQ in the germline V gene (reference sequence). This CDR3 has 15 residues. Trimming cost V 1 base and J 1 base, with 10 bases left between them.

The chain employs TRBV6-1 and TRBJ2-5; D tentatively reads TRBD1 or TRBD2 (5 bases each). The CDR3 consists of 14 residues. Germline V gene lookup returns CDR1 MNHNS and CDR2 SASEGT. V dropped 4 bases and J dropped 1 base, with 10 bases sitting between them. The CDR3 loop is CASSVRDGQETQYF. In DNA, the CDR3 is TGTGCCAGCAGTGTCCGGGACGGCCAAGAGACCCAGTACTTC.

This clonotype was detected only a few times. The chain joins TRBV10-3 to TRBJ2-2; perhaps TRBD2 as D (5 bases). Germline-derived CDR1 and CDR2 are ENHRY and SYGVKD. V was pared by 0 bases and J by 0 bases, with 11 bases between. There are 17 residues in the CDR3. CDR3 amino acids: CAISESTGKANTGELFF. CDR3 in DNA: TGTGCCATCAGTGAGTCGACCGGGAAGGCGAACACCGGGGAGCTGTTTTTT.

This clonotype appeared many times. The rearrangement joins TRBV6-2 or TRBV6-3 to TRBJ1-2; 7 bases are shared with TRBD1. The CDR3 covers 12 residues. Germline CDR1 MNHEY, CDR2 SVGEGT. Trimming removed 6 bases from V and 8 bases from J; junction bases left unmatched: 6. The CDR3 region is CASRPTGTGYTF. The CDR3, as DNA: TGTGCCAGCAGGCCGACAGGGACCGGCTACACCTTC.

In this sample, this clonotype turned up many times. The CDR3 protein is CASRGTGSSEQYF. The CDR3 DNA follows: TGCGCCAGCAGAGGGACAGGGTCTAGCGAGCAGTACTTC. The V gene is TRBV4-3, the J gene TRBJ2-7; 9 bases are a match to TRBD1. After removal of 6 bases from V and 6 bases from J, the junction contained 6 bases not matched to a gene. The germline V gene encodes CDR1 LGHNA and CDR2 YSLEER. This CDR3 region has 13 residues.

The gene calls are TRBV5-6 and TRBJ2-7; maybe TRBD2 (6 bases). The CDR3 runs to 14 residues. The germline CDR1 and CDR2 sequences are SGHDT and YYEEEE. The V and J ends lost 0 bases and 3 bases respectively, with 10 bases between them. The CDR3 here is CASSLGGGVYEQYF. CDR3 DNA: TGTGCCAGCAGCTTGGGCGGCGGGGTCTACGAGCAGTACTTC.

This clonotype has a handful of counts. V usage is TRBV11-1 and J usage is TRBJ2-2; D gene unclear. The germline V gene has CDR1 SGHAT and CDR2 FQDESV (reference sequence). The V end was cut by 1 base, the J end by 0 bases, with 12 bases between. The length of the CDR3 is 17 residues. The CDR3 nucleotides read TGTGCCAGCAGCTTAGACGGGCAATTGACGAACACCGGGGAGCTGTTTTTT. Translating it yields CASSLDGQLTNTGELFF.